This T cell receptor (beta chain) was documented in a study of cytomegalovirus exposure and HLA in healthy donors. Primers included in the PCR were 60 Vbeta and 13 Jbeta primers. The protocol was immunoSEQ multiplex PCR, while the TCRdb copy is restricted to in-frame clones and leaves out a portion. The sample holds under 150,000 clones; 65% to 75% are singletons and the top ten take about 4.1%. From germline, CDR1 is LNHDA and CDR2 SQIVND (reference sequence). Trimming pared 4 bases from V and 2 bases from J, leaving 10 bases between. The CDR3 covers 14 residues. This receptor was taken from a man in his sixties in good health and CMV-seronegative. What was sequenced was PBMCs. The gene calls are TRBV19 and TRBJ2-3; D not resolved. The CDR3: CASSTTGSTDTQYF. CDR3 bases: TGTGCCAGTAGTACAACCGGGTCCACAGATACGCAGTATTTT.